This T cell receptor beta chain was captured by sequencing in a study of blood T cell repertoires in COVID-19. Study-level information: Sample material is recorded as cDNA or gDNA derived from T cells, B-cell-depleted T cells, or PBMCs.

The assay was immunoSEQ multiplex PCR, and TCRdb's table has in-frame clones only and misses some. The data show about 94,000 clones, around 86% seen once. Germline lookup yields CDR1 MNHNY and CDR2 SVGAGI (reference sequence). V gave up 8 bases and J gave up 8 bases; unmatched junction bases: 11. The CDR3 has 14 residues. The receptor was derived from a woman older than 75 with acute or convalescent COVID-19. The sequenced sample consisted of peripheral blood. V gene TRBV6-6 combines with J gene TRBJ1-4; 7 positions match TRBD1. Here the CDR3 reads CASVFPGQYEKLFF. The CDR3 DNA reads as TGTGCCAGCGTTTTCCCGGGACAGTACGAAAAACTGTTTTTT.